The source of this T cell receptor (beta chain) is a study of identical twins. A universal primer site was created by template switching, with the cDNA bearing unique molecular identifiers. TCRdb recomputed calls from the 5' RACE reads with MiXCR, one row per CDR3 protein. The sample includes about 240,000 distinct CDR3 sequences, 12% of them seen just once. Study results and limitations: One should note that invariant MAIT and iNKT cells could partly confound zero-insertion analyses. Less excess twin sharing appeared in beta out-of-frame sequences.

Regarding this clonotype: The antigen remains unidentified.

The data also belong to a second study, concerning yellow fever vaccine responses in identical twins.

The receptor was isolated from a woman between 18 and 30 years old in good health. Sequencing was carried out using memory (CD45RO+) T cells sorted from blood.

The CDR3 spells CASSSSTGATGELFF. In DNA form, the CDR3 reads TGCGCCAGCAGCTCCTCGACAGGGGCCACCGGGGAGCTGTTTTTT. The rearrangement uses TRBV5-1 and TRBJ2-2, with 8 bases that match TRBD1. In germline, CDR1 is SGHRS, CDR2 YFSETQ. V shed 3 bases, J shed 4 bases, and the junction held 5 bases outside the gene matches. CDR3 length equals 15 residues.